This is a list of T cell receptor beta chains from one sample in a study of shared clonotypes between healthy human individuals. TCRdb's table, derived via immunoSEQ multiplex PCR, lists solely in-frame clones and lacks some. The sample lists approximately 1.1 million clones; around 78% were seen once. Sequencing was performed on memory CD4+ T cells from PBMCs. These receptors came from a man between 18 and 29 years old in good health. Some clones in this sample may be carry-over from other donors' samples. Both conserved end residues are part of each CDR3. Fields, in order: V gene, D gene, J gene, clone size, CDR3 DNA, CDR3 protein. A D gene is named only where the DNA matches it firmly. Clone size appears in some rows only: once, few, many, or a class for an expanded clone.

TRBV15	NA	TRBJ2-1	NA	TGTGCCACCAGCAGAACTCGCGGGGATTACAATGAGCAGTTCTTC	CATSRTRGDYNEQFF
TRBV5-1	TRBD1	TRBJ2-2	few	TGCGCCAGCAGCACAGGGGGAAGATTCACCGGGGAGCTGTTTTTT	CASSTGGRFTGELFF
TRBV10-3	TRBD2	TRBJ2-3	NA	TGTGCCATCAGTGCTAGCGGGAGGACAGATACGCAGTATTTT	CAISASGRTDTQYF
TRBV11-2	TRBD2	TRBJ2-2	NA	TGTGCCAGCAGCTTGGGACTAGCGGGAGCCACCGGGGAGCTGTTTTTT	CASSLGLAGATGELFF
TRBV5-1	NA	TRBJ1-4	NA	TGCGCCAGCAGCTTCTCCGGGAGTAATGAAAAACTGTTTTTT	CASSFSGSNEKLFF
TRBV2	NA	TRBJ2-7	once	TGTGCCAGCATGAAACTAGCAGCTTACGAGCAGTACTTC	CASMKLAAYEQYF
TRBV7-2	NA	TRBJ1-4	few	TGTGCCAGCAGCTCCACAGGCTCAACTAATGAAAAACTGTTTTTT	CASSSTGSTNEKLFF
TRBV5-1	NA	TRBJ2-7	few	TGCGCCAGCAGCTTGGAAGGGCGCGAGCAGTACTTC	CASSLEGREQYF
TRBV10-3	NA	TRBJ2-7	NA	TGTGCCATCAGCCCAGGGGCCGGGGGCGAGCAGTACTTC	CAISPGAGGEQYF
TRBV2	TRBD1	TRBJ2-3	NA	TGTGCCAGCAGAGCCCGGGACAGGCCCAGCACAGATACGCAGTATTTT	CASRARDRPSTDTQYF
TRBV6-6	TRBD1	TRBJ2-7	NA	TGTGCCAGCAGCTCGGGATGGGACAGTTCCTACGAGCAGTACTTC	CASSSGWDSSYEQYF
TRBV9	NA	TRBJ2-2	NA	TGTGCCAGCAGCACTTCCTCCGCCGGGGAGCTGTTTTTT	CASSTSSAGELFF
TRBV5-1	NA	TRBJ2-3	NA	TGCGCCAGCAGCTTGGGAGGACTCTTCGGGACAGATACGCAGTATTTT	CASSLGGLFGTDTQYF
TRBV4-1	TRBD1	TRBJ1-1	many	TGCGCCAGCAGCCAAGGGGACAGCTACACTGAAGCTTTCTTT	CASSQGDSYTEAFF
TRBV5-1	NA	TRBJ2-7	NA	TGCGCCAGCAGCTTGGATCTTCAGTGGTACGAGCAGTACTTC	CASSLDLQWYEQYF
TRBV7-3	NA	TRBJ1-2	NA	TGTGCCAGCAGCTTATCCGGGGACTATGGCTACACCTTC	CASSLSGDYGYTF
TRBV14	NA	TRBJ2-5	NA	TGTGCCAGCAGCCGGGACAAAGGAGGCCCTACGGAGACCCAGTACTTC	CASSRDKGGPTETQYF
TRBV2	NA	TRBJ1-5	NA	TGTGCCAGCAGTGTCGGGGGGTTAGGTCAGCCCCAGCATTTT	CASSVGGLGQPQHF
TRBV9	NA	TRBJ2-1	NA	TGTGCCAGCAGCCGTGGGGGCCAGAGGTACAATGAGCAGTTCTTC	CASSRGGQRYNEQFF
TRBV15	NA	TRBJ1-4	NA	TGTGCCACCAGGGCCCTATCGTTCGGACCCGAAAAACTGTTTTTT	CATRALSFGPEKLFF
TRBV14	TRBD1	TRBJ2-5	NA	TGTGCCAGTAGACCGACAGGGTCCCAAGAGACCCAGTACTTC	CASRPTGSQETQYF
TRBV28	NA	TRBJ2-6	NA	TGTGCCAGCAGTTCAGGCGACAACTCTGGGGCCAACGTCCTGACTTTC	CASSSGDNSGANVLTF
TRBV4-1	TRBD2	TRBJ2-1	once	TGCGCCAGCAGCCAAGAATGGGCTAGCGGGAGTTTCGACAATGAGCAGTTCTTC	CASSQEWASGSFDNEQFF
TRBV28	TRBD1	TRBJ2-7	NA	TGTGCCAGCAGAGCCGGGACAGTCTCCTACGAGCAGTACTTC	CASRAGTVSYEQYF
TRBV28	TRBD1	TRBJ2-1	NA	TGTGCCAGCAGTCCTACGGACAGGGGCGATGAGCAGTTCTTC	CASSPTDRGDEQFF
TRBV7-7	TRBD1	TRBJ1-2	NA	TGTGCCAGCAGCTTCGCCCCCGGACAGGGTAACTATGGCTACACCTTC	CASSFAPGQGNYGYTF
TRBV28	TRBD1	TRBJ2-4	NA	TGTGCCAGCAGCCCCGGGACAGGGCTAGCCAAAAACATTCAGTACTTC	CASSPGTGLAKNIQYF
TRBV9	NA	TRBJ2-7	NA	TGTGCCAGCAGCCCCCGATCGATAGCGGGACAGTACGAGCAGTACTTC	CASSPRSIAGQYEQYF
TRBV30	TRBD2	TRBJ2-1	NA	TGTGCCTGGAGCCTAGGTAGCGGGAGAAGAAATGAGCAGTTCTTC	CAWSLGSGRRNEQFF
TRBV5-1	TRBD2	TRBJ2-7	few	TGCGCCAGCAGCTTGTCAATGACTAGCGGGAGCCCCTACGAGCAGTACTTC	CASSLSMTSGSPYEQYF
TRBV14	NA	TRBJ2-1	NA	TGTGCCAGCAGCCTCCAGGCTACTGGGCAGTTCTTC	CASSLQATGQFF
TRBV2	NA	TRBJ1-5	NA	TGTGCCAGCAGTGGGGTTAGCAATCAGCCCCAGCATTTT	CASSGVSNQPQHF
TRBV27	TRBD2	TRBJ2-7	NA	TGTGCCAGCAGTTCCTCAAGGACTAGCGGGAGATTTAACGAGCAGTACTTC	CASSSSRTSGRFNEQYF
TRBV7-3	NA	TRBJ1-2	NA	TGTGCCAGCAGCCAAGAGAGAGGGCTTATTACCTATGGCTACACCTTC	CASSQERGLITYGYTF
TRBV19	NA	TRBJ1-5	NA	TGTGCCAGTAGTATAGGCGCCCGGGGGCAGCCCCAGCATTTT	CASSIGARGQPQHF
TRBV5-1	TRBD1	TRBJ2-7	NA	TGCGCCAGCAGCTTGGAGACAGGGGGCTTTAGGGGAGGGGAGCAGTACTTC	CASSLETGGFRGGEQYF
TRBV5-1	NA	TRBJ1-5	NA	TGCGCCAGCAGCACAGGCGACAATCAGCCCCAGCATTTT	CASSTGDNQPQHF
TRBV5-1	NA	TRBJ2-1	NA	TGCGCCAGCCTGTTGGGGACTTCGAGCTCCTACAATGAGCAGTTCTTC	CASLLGTSSSYNEQFF
TRBV2	NA	TRBJ2-7	NA	TGTGCCAGCAGTTTAGCTCCCGGGGACGAGCAGTACTTC	CASSLAPGDEQYF
TRBV29-1	NA	TRBJ2-3	NA	TGCAGCGTTGAAGTTGCTGAACAGGGAAAAAGTAGCACAGATACGCAGTATTTT	CSVEVAEQGKSSTDTQYF
TRBV30	TRBD2	TRBJ2-7	NA	TGTGCCTGCACCATGACTAGCGCCTACGAGCAGTACTTC	CACTMTSAYEQYF
TRBV7-9	NA	TRBJ2-1	NA	TGTGCCAGCAGCTTCTCCTACAATGAGCAGTTCTTC	CASSFSYNEQFF
TRBV7-2	TRBD1	TRBJ2-2	NA	TGTGCCAGCAGATTACAGGGGGCGGGCGGGGAGCTGTTTTTT	CASRLQGAGGELFF
TRBV7-9	NA	TRBJ1-1	NA	TGTGCCAGCAGCCAACATTTGGGCACTGAAGCTTTCTTT	CASSQHLGTEAFF
TRBV7-9	TRBD1	TRBJ1-2	NA	TGTGCCAGCAGCCCGTCGGGACAGGGGGCGAGCTATGGCTACACCTTC	CASSPSGQGASYGYTF
TRBV11-3	TRBD1	TRBJ2-1	NA	TGTGCCAGCAGCAAATCCGGGACAGGGAATGAGCAGTTCTTC	CASSKSGTGNEQFF
TRBV18	NA	TRBJ1-5	NA	TGTGCCAGCTCACCCCCTGAGATGTATCAGCCCCAGCATTTT	CASSPPEMYQPQHF
TRBV7-9	NA	TRBJ1-1	NA	TGTGCCAGCAGCTTAGGGCGGCAGAACACTGAAGCTTTCTTT	CASSLGRQNTEAFF
TRBV23-1	TRBD2	TRBJ2-7	once	TGCGCCAGCAGTCAATCGAACTCGACTAGCGGGCTTACCTACGAGCAGTACTTC	CASSQSNSTSGLTYEQYF
TRBV30	NA	TRBJ1-4	few	TGTGCCTGGAGTGCGATGGATACCCCGAATGAAAAACTGTTTTTT	CAWSAMDTPNEKLFF
TRBV7-9	TRBD2	TRBJ2-3	NA	TGTGCCAGCAGCAAGGTTAGCGGGAGGGTCACAGATACGCAGTATTTT	CASSKVSGRVTDTQYF
TRBV5-4	TRBD1	TRBJ2-3	NA	TGTGCCAGCAGCTCCGGGACAGGTTTTGCCGATACGCAGTATTTT	CASSSGTGFADTQYF
TRBV10-3	TRBD1	TRBJ1-2	once	TGTGCCTCCGGACAGGGGGTTCTCTATGGCTACACCTTC	CASGQGVLYGYTF
TRBV19	TRBD1	TRBJ1-5	NA	TGTGCCAGTAGTCCGGGACAGTATAATCAGCCCCAGCATTTT	CASSPGQYNQPQHF
TRBV7-9	NA	TRBJ1-1	NA	TGTGCCAGCAGCGAGGGAGGGAACACTGAAGCTTTCTTT	CASSEGGNTEAFF